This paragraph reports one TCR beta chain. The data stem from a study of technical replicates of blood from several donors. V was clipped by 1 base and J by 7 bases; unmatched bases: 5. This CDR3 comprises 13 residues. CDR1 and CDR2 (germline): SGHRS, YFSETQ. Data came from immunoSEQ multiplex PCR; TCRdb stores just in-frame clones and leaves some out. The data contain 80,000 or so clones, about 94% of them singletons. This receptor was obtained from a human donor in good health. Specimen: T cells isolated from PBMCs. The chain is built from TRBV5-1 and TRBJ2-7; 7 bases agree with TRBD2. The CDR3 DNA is TGCGCCAGCAGCTTGACTAGCGAGAGGGAGCAGTACTTC. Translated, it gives CASSLTSEREQYF. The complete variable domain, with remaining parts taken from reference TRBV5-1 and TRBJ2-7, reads KAGVTQTPRYLIKTRGQQVTLSCSPISGHRSVSWYQQTPGQGLQFLFEYFSETQRNKGNFPGRFSGRQFSNSRSEMNVSTLELGDSALYLCASSLTSEREQYFGPGTRLTVT.